These 15 T cell receptor beta chains share one sample of origin, sequenced in a study of cytomegalovirus exposure and HLA in healthy donors. Profiled with immunoSEQ multiplex PCR; TCRdb holds only in-frame clones, not every one. Of roughly 260,000 clones in the sample, around 91% were seen once. The sequenced sample consisted of PBMCs. The source of these receptors is a woman between 18 and 29 years old in good health and CMV-seronegative.

V usage is TRBV7-8 and J usage is TRBJ1-5; D is ambiguous. Trimming shortened V by 0 bases and J by 6 bases, and 18 bases separated the two germline ends. The CDR3 covers 17 residues. Germline CDR1 reads SGHVS; CDR2 reads FQNEAQ. In nucleotides, the CDR3 is TGTGCCAGCAGCTTAGCGGTTTCAGATCGAGGAGGTCAGCCCCAGCATTTT. Amino acids: CASSLAVSDRGGQPQHF.

This chain links TRBV5-1 with TRBJ1-3, with 7 bases matching TRBD1. The CDR3 covers 16 residues. Germline V lookup: CDR1 SGHRS, CDR2 YFSETQ. V lost 0 bases, J lost 5 bases, and 8 bases stayed unmatched. Here the CDR3 reads CASSLGRQGQRNTIYF. CDR3 nucleotides: TGCGCCAGCAGCTTGGGACGACAGGGCCAGCGAAACACCATATATTTT.

The chain has TRBV7-9 and TRBJ2-7, with D perhaps matching TRBD2 (5 bases). CDR3 length: 13 residues. Looked up from germline, CDR1 is SEHNR and CDR2 is FQNEAQ (reference sequence). V dropped 4 bases and J dropped 3 bases, with 10 bases sitting between them. The CDR3 here is CASSYREFYEQYF. In nucleotides, the CDR3 is TGTGCCAGCAGCTACCGGGAATTCTACGAGCAGTACTTC.

The gene calls are TRBV28 and TRBJ2-7; weak D call: TRBD1 (6 bases). CDR1 and CDR2 from the germline V gene are MDHEN and SYDVKM. The CDR3 spans 14 residues. The V gene lost 4 bases and the J gene lost 1 base, with 11 bases spanning the gap. CDR3 amino acids: CASSSPGVSYEQYV. The DNA for the CDR3 is TGTGCCAGCAGTTCCCCAGGGGTTTCCTACGAGCAGTACGTC.

This clone was counted a single time. This chain connects TRBV7-9 to TRBJ2-2; 7 bases match TRBD1. J was trimmed by 0 bases and V by 5 bases; bases with no gene match: 6. Germline V lookup: CDR1 SEHNR, CDR2 FQNEAQ (reference sequence). This CDR3 comprises 16 residues. As DNA, the CDR3 is TGTGCCAGCAGCCTAATTGACAGGGCGAACACCGGGGAGCTGTTTTTT. This codes for CASSLIDRANTGELFF. Looking up the rest from reference TRBV7-9 and TRBJ2-2 gives the full variable domain: DTGVSQNPRHKITKRGQNVTFRCDPISEHNRLYWYRQTLGQGPEFLTYFQNEAQLEKSRLLSDRFSAERPKGSFSTLEIQRTEQGDSAMYLCASSLIDRANTGELFFGEGSRLTVL.

The chain has TRBV25-1 and TRBJ2-7, with 9 bases aligning to TRBD1. The V gene end was trimmed by 4 bases and the J gene end by 6 bases; junction bases not matched to a gene: 10. The germline gives CDR1 MGHDK, CDR2 SYGVNS. The CDR3 sequence is 15 residues long. The CDR3 nucleotides read TGTGCCAGCAGTGGGAATAGACAGGGGGTCGGCGAGCAGTACTTC. Translated: CASSGNRQGVGEQYF.

The V and J genes are TRBV6-5 and TRBJ2-5, with D possibly matching TRBD1 (6 bases). The CDR3 is made up of 16 amino acids. Trimming took off 2 bases at V and 5 bases at J, with 18 bases between the two ends. Germline V CDR1 and CDR2: MNHEY, SVGAGI. CDR3 in DNA: TGTGCCAGCAGTTACCACCATTGGACAGCCCGGGAGACCCAGTACTTC. Encoded protein: CASSYHHWTARETQYF.

Here the CDR3 reads CASTPSGGAADTQYF. The CDR3 bases are TGCGCCAGCACCCCCAGCGGGGGGGCTGCAGATACGCAGTATTTT. This chain connects TRBV5-1 to TRBJ2-3; 10 nucleotides align to TRBD2. V lost 6 bases and J lost 4; bases outside the gene matches: 8. Germline V gene data show CDR1 as SGHRS and CDR2 as YFSETQ. There are 15 residues in the CDR3.

This sequence joins TRBV7-9 and TRBJ1-1; TRBD1 is a possible D gene (6 bases). CDR1 is SEHNR and CDR2 is FQNEAQ in the germline V gene (reference sequence). Trimming shortened V by 8 bases and J by 0 bases, and 16 bases separated the two germline ends. The CDR3 has 15 residues. CDR3 residues: CASGGAPGMNTEAFF. The CDR3 DNA follows: TGTGCCAGCGGGGGCGCGCCAGGGATGAACACTGAAGCTTTCTTT.

This rearrangement joins TRBV28 to TRBJ2-1; 10 bases are shared with TRBD2. From germline, CDR1 is MDHEN and CDR2 SYDVKM. This CDR3 has 16 amino acids. V was clipped by 5 bases and J by 3 bases; unmatched bases: 7. Here the CDR3 reads CASSARTSGNYNEQFF. CDR3 nucleotide sequence: TGTGCCAGCAGTGCCAGGACTAGCGGAAACTACAATGAGCAGTTCTTC.

In its sample, this clone was seen once. The chain carries TRBV5-1 and TRBJ1-1; weak D call: TRBD1 (5 bases). The CDR3 sequence is 13 residues long. Per germline, CDR1 SGHRS and CDR2 YFSETQ. Between the trimmed V and J ends, which lost 4 bases and 6 bases, there was a span of 13 bases. The CDR3: CASSPGTVAEAFF. CDR3 sequence (DNA): TGCGCCAGCAGCCCGGGGACTGTAGCTGAAGCTTTCTTT. Together with reference TRBV5-1 and TRBJ1-1, the CDR3 gives the full variable domain: KAGVTQTPRYLIKTRGQQVTLSCSPISGHRSVSWYQQTPGQGLQFLFEYFSETQRNKGNFPGRFSGRQFSNSRSEMNVSTLELGDSALYLCASSPGTVAEAFFGQGTRLTVV.

The rearrangement uses TRBV5-3 and TRBJ2-5; tentative D call: TRBD1 (6 bases). TRBV5-3 is marked as an open reading frame, function uncertain. This CDR3 has 17 amino acids. The V and J ends lost 2 bases and 2 bases respectively, with 19 bases between them. The CDR3 nucleotides are TGTGCCAGAAGCTTTCTCGGCAGGGGAAGTGGGCAAGAGACCCAGTACTTC. Protein product: CARSFLGRGSGQETQYF.

This sequence joins TRBV6-6 and TRBJ2-3, with D possibly matching TRBD2 (6 bases). Per germline, CDR1 MNHNY and CDR2 SVGAGI (reference sequence). The CDR3 sequence is 15 residues long. V dropped 1 base and J dropped 0 bases, with 8 bases sitting between them. Here the CDR3 DNA reads TGTGCCAGCAGTTACTGGAGGGGAAGCACAGATACGCAGTATTTT. It codes for CASSYWRGSTDTQYF.

This clone was seen just once. This chain links TRBV7-8 with TRBJ2-7; the D gene is possibly TRBD1 (5 bases). Germline CDR1 SGHVS, CDR2 FQNEAQ. Trimming removed 2 bases at V and 6 bases at J, with 11 bases between. The CDR3 runs to 13 residues. CDR3 loop: CASSLLRQGEQYF. CDR3 DNA: TGTGCCAGCAGCTTACTAAGGCAGGGCGAGCAGTACTTC. Variable domain in full (rest from reference TRBV7-8 and TRBJ2-7): GAGVSQSPRYKVAKRGQDVALRCDPISGHVSLFWYQQALGQGPEFLTYFQNEAQLDKSGLPSDRFFAERPEGSVSTLKIQRTQQEDSAVYLCASSLLRQGEQYFGPGTRLTVT.

There are a few counts of this clone. The V call is TRBV25-1, the J call TRBJ1-6; D gene ambiguous. CDR3 size: 14 residues. Germline V CDR1 and CDR2: MGHDK, SYGVNS. Trimming removed 1 base from V and 7 bases from J, with 8 bases in between. The CDR3 spells CASSEWRGNSPLHF. CDR3 bases: TGTGCCAGCAGTGAATGGCGAGGGAATTCACCCCTCCACTTT.